This T cell receptor (beta chain) was found in a study of identical twins (dated by TCRdb to the mid-2010s). Looking at the study overall: The study deep-sequenced TCR alpha and beta repertoires from monozygotic twins, unrelated adults of various ages and cord blood to test whether fetal clonotypes persist. Replicate twin experiments were performed at different times using different library preparation protocols to rule out contamination.

In its sample, this clonotype was seen a few times. The antigen this receptor binds is unknown. Base-call qualities are not available, and no considerably larger clone is one nucleotide away. The library was produced with 5' RACE. TCRdb lists the instrument as Illumina HiSeq 2000. Template switching introduced a universal primer binding site; the final cDNA contained a unique molecular identifier, enabling accurate counting of TCR cDNA molecules. Specific primers in the conserved constant-segment region were used to synthesize first-strand cDNA for the TCR alpha and beta chains. To control for contamination, each cDNA library was double barcoded with a SMART-Mk sample barcode plus Illumina barcodes. Two successive PCR steps introduced TruSeq adapter sequences along with Illumina sample barcodes. Sequencing of the TCR alpha and beta cDNA libraries was done on the Illumina HiSeq platform using custom primers. Processing in the source paper ran as follows. MiGEC was used to process raw reads and extract unique molecular identifiers, and MiXCR was used to find CDR3 positions. Recombination models were inferred per individual with the repgenHMM and IGoR tools using an EM algorithm. The tcR package in R was used for shared clonotype analysis, with sharing normalized by the product of cloneset sizes. Out-of-frame nonproductive sequences were analyzed to study raw recombination free of thymic and clonal selection effects. The raw public data were reprocessed by TCRdb itself: fastp quality trimming at Q25, MiXCR clonotype calling, in-frame beta chains only. CDR3 protein duplicates are merged, each entry listing the most common genes and DNA. The V and J calls were not made by the authors but by TCRdb's processing. Recorded for this sample are some 230,000 distinct CDR3 sequences; over 5% of them occurred a single time. Of the sample, less than 15% is held by the ten largest clones.

Only healthy Caucasian donors were included. The twin cohort comprised three pairs of female monozygotic twins, all aged about 18 to 30 years. Positive isolation kits from Invitrogen were used to isolate CD4+ and CD8+ T cell populations. The CDR3 sequence holds 14 residues, the cysteine and phenylalanine included. CDR3 DNA only is kept here, 42 bases in frame from base 1. Trimming leaves V shorter by 3 bases and J shorter by 7 bases, with the junction holding 5 bases beyond the gene matches. The germline V gene (reference sequence) specifies MNHEY as CDR1 and SMNVEV as CDR2. What the research found in general, with its limitations: Zero-insertion analyses could be partly confounded by invariant T cells such as MAIT and iNKT, although diverse VJ usage argued against such confounding for most clonotypes. Because the same donors could not be followed over many years, the conclusions depended on cross-sectional statistical analysis. Abundant cord blood beta clonotypes carried fewer insertions; young adult naive repertoires showed a weaker similar trend, while memory repertoires showed none. Excess twin sharing in beta out-of-frame sequences was weaker because fewer shared sequences lowered the signal-to-noise ratio. Out-of-frame TCR alpha sequences shared between twins showed an excess of low generation-probability sequences compared with coincidental sharing between unrelated individuals. In monozygotic twins, recombination models systematically underestimated out-of-frame TCR alpha sharing, but the models matched the sharing seen between unrelated individuals.

This sample was also put to use in a study of T cells expressing NK-cell markers. As the second publication notes: Under ten donors provided sorted CD3+CD56+NKG2C+, CD3+CD56+NKG2C- and CD3+CD56-NKG2C+ T-cell subsets, whose TCR beta-chain repertoires were profiled. Of the eight sequenced donors, seven were found to be HCMV-seropositive and one was found to be HCMV-seronegative. In several experiments an anti-gammadeltaTCR antibody was added to restrict sorting to alphabetaTCR-expressing T cells. In over 5 donors, the dominant CD3+CD56+NKG2C+ clonotypes were among the top 10 CD8+ clonotypes and accounted for roughly 1.0-7.5% of CD8+ T cells. Those dominant clonotypes were again the most abundant among CD3+CD56-NKG2C+ cells in four donors, at about 25-65%. Whether the expanded NKG2C-expressing T cell clones were specific for HCMV antigens remained unclear. The eight sequenced donors were randomly selected healthy volunteers, three men and five women. To determine HCMV serostatus, a commercial ELISA kit was used to detect HCMV-specific IgG in serum. Reads were demultiplexed and grouped by UMI with MIGEC, and clonotypes were assembled and quantified with MiTCR. To exclude erroneous sequences, only TCR cDNA sequences supported by at least two reads were retained. The tcR package was used for downstream repertoire analysis, with clonotypes matched between fractions based on CDR3 nucleotide sequence plus V segment. VDJmatch was used to annotate antigen specificity against VDJdb, with one amino acid substitution in CDR3 allowed.

The sequence came from a woman aged 18-29 years in good health. Recombination connected TRBV27 to TRBJ2-1, and 8 bases in between align with TRBD1. The sequenced material came from CD8+ T cells sorted from blood. The DNA is TGTGCCAGCAGTTTTGACAGGGGAAGTAATGAGCAGTTCTTC. It translates to CASSFDRGSNEQFF.